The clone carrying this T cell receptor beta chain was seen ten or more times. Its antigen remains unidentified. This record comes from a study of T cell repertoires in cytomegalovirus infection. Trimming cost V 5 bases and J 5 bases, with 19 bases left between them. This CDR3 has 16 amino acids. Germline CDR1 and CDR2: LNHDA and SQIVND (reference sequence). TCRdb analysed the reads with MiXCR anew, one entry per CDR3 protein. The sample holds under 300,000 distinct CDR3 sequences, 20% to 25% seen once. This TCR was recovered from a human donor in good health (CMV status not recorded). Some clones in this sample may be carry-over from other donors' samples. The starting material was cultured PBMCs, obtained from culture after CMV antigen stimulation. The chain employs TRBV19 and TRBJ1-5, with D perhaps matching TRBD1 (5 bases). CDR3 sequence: CASSLQGRLGDQPQHF. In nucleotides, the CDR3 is TGTGCCAGTAGTCTCCAAGGACGCCTGGGGGATCAGCCCCAGCATTTT.